The next 30 T cell receptor beta chains were all read from a single sample in a study of follicular helper T cells after annual influenza vaccination. Time point specified: 2014-2015 season, pre-vaccination. The protocol was immunoSEQ multiplex PCR, while the TCRdb copy is restricted to in-frame clones and leaves out a portion. The data hold 26,000 or so clones, with about four fifths observed a single time. The sequences come from CXCR5+ CD38- circulating T follicular helper cells from blood, collected on the day of influenza vaccination. Subset described: circulating Tfh, non-naive CD4+CXCR5+PD-1+ (ICOS+CD38+ or ICOS-CD38-). These receptors all come from an adult who received the influenza vaccine.

The chain couples TRBV12-2 to TRBJ1-6; the D call of TRBD1 is as the table states it, not checked on the DNA. TRBV12-2 is given as a pseudogene. The CDR3 is 13 amino acids. The DNA for the CDR3 is TGTGCCAGGGGGCCGAGAGATAATTCACCCCTCCACTTT. Its translation is CARGPRDNSPLHF.

This clone occurred a few times. J is TRBJ1-5 and V is TRBV19; possibly TRBD1 for D (5 bases). Germline V CDR1 and CDR2: LNHDA, SQIVND (reference sequence). The germline V and J ends were trimmed by 6 bases and 0 bases, with 9 bases remaining between them. The CDR3 loop spans 14 amino acids. The CDR3 DNA reads as TGTGCCAGTAGGACAGATTATAGCAATCAGCCCCAGCATTTT. Translating it yields CASRTDYSNQPQHF.

This clone has a single count. V gene TRBV6-1 combines with J gene TRBJ1-3; D ambiguous. Germline CDR1 and CDR2: MNHNS and SASEGT. The ends were cut back, 5 bases at V and 3 bases at J, with 11 bases in the middle. CDR3 length: 14 residues. The CDR3 is CASSSQAYGNTIYF. In nucleotides, the CDR3 is TGTGCCAGCAGTTCCCAAGCCTATGGAAACACCATATATTTT.

V is TRBV5-1 and J is TRBJ1-1; 9 bases agree with TRBD1. Germline CDR1 is SGHRS and CDR2 is YFSETQ. The length of the CDR3 is 14 residues. The junction had 4 bases not matched to a gene; V was cut back by 4 bases and J by 3 bases. CDR3 in amino acids: CASSAGTGYTEAFF. CDR3 nucleotide sequence: TGCGCCAGCAGCGCTGGGACAGGGTACACTGAAGCTTTCTTT.

The rearrangement joins TRBV27 to TRBJ2-3, with 9 bases fitting TRBD2. The germline V gene has CDR1 MNHEY and CDR2 SMNVEV (reference sequence). The CDR3 length is 16 residues. Trimming removed 7 bases from V and 5 bases from J; junction bases left unmatched: 13. The CDR3 DNA reads as TGTGCCAGCAAAGGATTCAGCGGGAGGTCATTAGATACGCAGTATTTT. It translates to CASKGFSGRSLDTQYF.

The genes are TRBV27 and TRBJ2-7; TRBD1 matches at 10 bases. Germline lookup yields CDR1 MNHEY and CDR2 SMNVEV (reference sequence). V was clipped by 0 bases and J by 3 bases; unmatched bases: 8. CDR3 length equals 17 residues. The CDR3 sequence: CASSLSLYRDRGYEQYF. DNA of the CDR3: TGTGCCAGCAGTTTATCGCTCTACCGGGACAGGGGCTACGAGCAGTACTTC.

This rearrangement joins TRBV27 to TRBJ2-3, with TRBD2 identical over 14 bases. Germline CDR1 reads MNHEY; CDR2 reads SMNVEV (reference sequence). This CDR3 spans 15 amino acids. The V gene end was trimmed by 6 bases and the J gene end by 5 bases; junction bases not matched to a gene: 4. In nucleotides, the CDR3 is TGTGCCAGCAGAGGACTAGCGGGAGGAGAAGATACGCAGTATTTT. This translates into CASRGLAGGEDTQYF.

This CDR3 reads CASSLRLAEETQYF. In DNA form, the CDR3 reads TGTGCCAGCAGTTTGCGTCTAGCGGAAGAGACCCAGTACTTC. The chain combines TRBV28 with TRBJ2-5; TRBD2 aligns across 7 bases. V dropped 3 bases and J dropped 3; count of bases not matched to a gene: 4. Germline-derived CDR1 and CDR2 are MDHEN and SYDVKM. The CDR3 covers 14 residues. The full variable domain, rest sourced from reference TRBV28 and TRBJ2-5, is DVKVTQSSRYLVKRTGEKVFLECVQDMDHENMFWYRQDPGLGLRLIYFSYDVKMKEKGDIPEGYSVSREKKERFSLILESASTNQTSMYLCASSLRLAEETQYFGPGTRLLVL.

The V and J genes are TRBV18 and TRBJ1-4; D possibly corresponds to TRBD1 (5 bases). Trimming pared 5 bases from V and 8 bases from J, leaving 21 bases between. Germline V gene sequence: CDR1 KGHSH, CDR2 LQKENI. The CDR3 runs to 16 residues. CDR3 in amino acids: CASSSITGTRGEKLFF. Written as DNA, the CDR3 is TGTGCCAGCTCATCTATCACCGGGACGCGGGGGGAAAAACTGTTTTTT.

The chain carries TRBV5-1 and TRBJ1-3; a weak D match, TRBD1 (6 bases). The germline V gene has CDR1 SGHRS and CDR2 YFSETQ. V was cut by 4 bases and J by 2 bases, with 10 bases left in between. The CDR3 length is 14 residues. CDR3 amino acids: CASSTGTAGNTIYF. The CDR3, as DNA: TGCGCCAGCAGCACAGGGACGGCTGGAAACACCATATATTTT.

This clone came up once. The chain joins TRBV5-4 to TRBJ1-2, with TRBD1 matching over 10 bases. From germline, CDR1 is SGHNT and CDR2 YYREEE (reference sequence). This CDR3 has 14 residues. The V gene end was trimmed by 4 bases and the J gene end by 7 bases; junction bases not matched to a gene: 7. The CDR3 nucleotides are TGTGCCAGCAGCAACGACAGGGGGCGAGGTGGCTACACCTTC. It is translated as CASSNDRGRGGYTF.

The chain links TRBV18 to TRBJ2-3; unclear D gene. V was cut by 6 bases and J by 4 bases, with 11 bases left in between. Germline V gene lookup returns CDR1 KGHSH and CDR2 LQKENI. This CDR3 spans 13 amino acids. CDR3 DNA sequence: TGTGCCAGCTCCCCCTCTGAGGCAGATACGCAGTATTTT. It codes for CASSPSEADTQYF. Filled out from reference TRBV18 and TRBJ2-3, the complete variable domain reads NAGVMQNPRHLVRRRGQEARLRCSPMKGHSHVYWYRQLPEEGLKFMVYLQKENIIDESGMPKERFSAEFPKEGPSILRIQQVVRGDSAAYFCASSPSEADTQYFGPGTRLTVL.

The rearrangement uses TRBV2 and TRBJ2-1; D gene ambiguous. This CDR3 has 11 residues. Germline CDR1 SNHLY, CDR2 FYNNEI. V was cut by 7 bases and J by 8 bases, with 9 bases left in between. CDR3 residues: CASILSDEQFF. The CDR3 DNA reads TGTGCCAGCATTCTATCCGATGAGCAGTTCTTC.

This rearrangement joins TRBV6-5 to TRBJ1-6; TRBD1 agrees at 12 bases. CDR1 and CDR2 from the germline V gene are MNHEY and SVGAGI. J gave up 10 bases and V 5 bases, and 6 bases lay outside the gene matches. The CDR3 sequence is 15 residues long. The CDR3 region has the DNA TGTGCCAGCAGTACCTCCGGGACAGGGGGCTCACCCCTCCACTTT. Translated, it gives CASSTSGTGGSPLHF.

V usage is TRBV30 and J usage is TRBJ1-5, with TRBD1 matching 7 bases. Germline V CDR1 and CDR2: GTSNPN, SVGIG (reference sequence). The trim removed 2 bases at V and 3 bases at J, leaving 4 bases unmatched. The CDR3 has 14 residues. CDR3 residues: CAWSTGANNQPQHF. The CDR3 bases are TGTGCCTGGAGTACAGGGGCGAACAATCAGCCCCAGCATTTT.

The chain couples TRBV7-8 to TRBJ1-1, with D perhaps TRBD1 (5 bases). Germline CDR1 reads SGHVS; CDR2 reads FQNEAQ. The length of the CDR3 is 13 residues. Between the trimmed V and J ends, which lost 2 bases and 6 bases, there was a span of 10 bases. The CDR3 is CASSLKGVPEAFF. In DNA form, the CDR3 reads TGTGCCAGCAGCTTAAAAGGGGTTCCTGAAGCTTTCTTT.

This clone was seen only once. The rearrangement uses TRBV6-1 and TRBJ1-1; D unresolved. V gave up 7 bases and J gave up 5 bases, with 14 bases separating them. The germline gives CDR1 MNHNS, CDR2 SASEGT. The CDR3 covers 13 residues. CDR3 coding DNA: TGTGCCAGCACCCACGGAGGGCGGACTGAAGCTTTCTTT. Residues: CASTHGGRTEAFF.

The chain combines TRBV30 with TRBJ1-2; D unclear. Per the germline V gene, CDR1 is GTSNPN and CDR2 is SVGIG (reference sequence). This CDR3 spans 12 amino acids. V gave up 1 base and J gave up 4 bases, with 7 bases separating them. CDR3 sequence reads: CAWSGSVYGYTF. CDR3 nucleotide sequence: TGTGCCTGGAGTGGCTCAGTCTATGGCTACACCTTC.

V usage is TRBV30 and J usage is TRBJ1-6; possible D gene TRBD1, 5 bases. The germline V and J ends were trimmed by 5 bases and 2 bases, with 10 bases remaining between them. The CDR3 spans 14 residues. Germline V CDR1 and CDR2: GTSNPN, SVGIG (reference sequence). CDR3 nucleotides: TGTGCCTGGGGGGCCCAAACCTATAATTCACCCCTCCACTTT. It yields the protein CAWGAQTYNSPLHF.

The rearrangement links TRBV27 to TRBJ2-7; TRBD2 matches at 7 bases. The germline CDR1 and CDR2 sequences are MNHEY and SMNVEV (reference sequence). V was pared by 3 bases and J by 2 bases, with 4 bases of the junction left unmatched. CDR3 length equals 14 residues. CDR3 nucleotides: TGTGCCAGCAGTTTGCTCGCGGGGGCCTACGAGCAGTACTTC. It is translated as CASSLLAGAYEQYF.

The chain couples TRBV30 to TRBJ2-7; 7 positions match TRBD1. Germline CDR1 GTSNPN, CDR2 SVGIG (reference sequence). V lost 4 bases to trimming and J lost 5 bases; unmatched junction nucleotides: 5. The CDR3 is 12 residues long. The CDR3 sequence is CAWNGDSHEQYF. The CDR3 DNA sequence: TGTGCCTGGAATGGGGACAGCCACGAGCAGTACTTC.

The V call is TRBV5-1, the J call TRBJ1-5; D not certain. This CDR3 region has 15 residues. CDR1 and CDR2 from the germline V gene are SGHRS and YFSETQ. Trimming removed 0 bases at V and 1 base at J, with 8 bases between. The CDR3 DNA follows: TGCGCCAGCAGCTTGGACGGGGAAAGCAATCAGCCCCAGCATTTT. Protein product: CASSLDGESNQPQHF.

The gene calls are TRBV30 and TRBJ2-3; 10 positions match TRBD1. Germline assignment: CDR1 GTSNPN and CDR2 SVGIG (reference sequence). The CDR3 has 15 residues. V lost 2 bases and J lost 1; bases outside the gene matches: 3. The CDR3 protein is CAWSHGTGGTDTQYF. For the CDR3, the DNA is TGTGCCTGGAGTCACGGGACAGGGGGCACAGATACGCAGTATTTT.

This clone was recorded only once. This chain connects TRBV18 to TRBJ1-1; 7 nucleotides agree with TRBD1. CDR1 is KGHSH and CDR2 is LQKENI in the germline V gene. With 5 bases clipped from V and 6 bases from J, the junction kept 18 bases outside the gene matches. The CDR3 runs 17 residues. The CDR3 DNA reads as TGTGCCAGCTCATCAAGGGACAGCGGGTTAGTTAGCGCTGAAGCTTTCTTT. It specifies CASSSRDSGLVSAEAFF.

The chain combines TRBV4-2 with TRBJ1-4; possible D gene TRBD1, 5 bases. Germline assignment: CDR1 LGHNA and CDR2 YNFKEQ. V was clipped by 0 bases and J by 8 bases, with 7 bases between them. The CDR3 covers 13 residues. CDR3 loop: CASSQEGREKLFF. CDR3 DNA: TGTGCCAGCAGCCAAGAGGGGCGGGAAAAACTGTTTTTT.

The chain employs TRBV10-3 and TRBJ1-5, with 8 bases matching TRBD1. There are 18 residues in the CDR3. Germline assignment: CDR1 ENHRY and CDR2 SYGVKD. V lost 4 bases and J lost 5; bases outside the gene matches: 16. This chain's CDR3 is CAISVIRDRTREDQPQHF. The CDR3 DNA reads TGTGCCATCAGTGTTATACGGGACAGGACACGGGAGGATCAGCCCCAGCATTTT.

The genes are TRBV6-6 and TRBJ2-2; unclear D gene. Germline CDR1 and CDR2: MNHNY and SVGAGI (reference sequence). Trimming removed 2 bases at V and 0 bases at J, with 10 bases between. The CDR3 is 16 amino acids. The CDR3 reads CASSYLQTSNTGELFF. The CDR3 DNA is TGTGCCAGCAGTTACCTGCAGACTTCGAACACCGGGGAGCTGTTTTTT.

About this clone itself: Other DNA sequences within the sample encode an identical CDR3. This chain's CDR3 is CASSLGAGSGTSGELFF. The CDR3 DNA sequence: TGTGCCAGCAGCTTAGGGGCGGGTAGCGGGACTTCCGGGGAGCTGTTTTTT. The chain couples TRBV7-9 to TRBJ2-2, with 8 bases aligning to TRBD2. The CDR3 spans 17 residues. From germline, CDR1 is SEHNR and CDR2 FQNEAQ (reference sequence). V gave up 1 base and J gave up 6 bases; unmatched junction bases: 10. Using reference TRBV7-9 and TRBJ2-2 for the parts outside the CDR3, the full variable domain is DTGVSQNPRHKITKRGQNVTFRCDPISEHNRLYWYRQTLGQGPEFLTYFQNEAQLEKSRLLSDRFSAERPKGSFSTLEIQRTEQGDSAMYLCASSLGAGSGTSGELFFGEGSRLTVL.

Regarding this clone: At one end, the junction sequence differs from germline, possibly due to a read error. V usage is TRBV19 and J usage is TRBJ2-2, with D perhaps TRBD2 (5 bases). The CDR3 spans 14 residues. The germline V gene encodes CDR1 LNHDA and CDR2 SQIVND (reference sequence). The CDR3 spells CASSIGGKAGELLF. The CDR3 DNA reads TGTGCCAGTAGTATAGGAGGGAAAGCCGGGGAGCTGCTTTTT.

V and J are TRBV2 and TRBJ1-1; TRBD1 might be the D (6 bases). Germline CDR1 is SNHLY and CDR2 is FYNNEI. This CDR3 spans 14 amino acids. V lost 6 bases to trimming and J lost 0 bases, with 11 bases between them. CDR3 loop: CASSARGLNTEAFF. DNA for the CDR3: TGTGCCAGCAGCGCTAGGGGGTTGAACACTGAAGCTTTCTTT.